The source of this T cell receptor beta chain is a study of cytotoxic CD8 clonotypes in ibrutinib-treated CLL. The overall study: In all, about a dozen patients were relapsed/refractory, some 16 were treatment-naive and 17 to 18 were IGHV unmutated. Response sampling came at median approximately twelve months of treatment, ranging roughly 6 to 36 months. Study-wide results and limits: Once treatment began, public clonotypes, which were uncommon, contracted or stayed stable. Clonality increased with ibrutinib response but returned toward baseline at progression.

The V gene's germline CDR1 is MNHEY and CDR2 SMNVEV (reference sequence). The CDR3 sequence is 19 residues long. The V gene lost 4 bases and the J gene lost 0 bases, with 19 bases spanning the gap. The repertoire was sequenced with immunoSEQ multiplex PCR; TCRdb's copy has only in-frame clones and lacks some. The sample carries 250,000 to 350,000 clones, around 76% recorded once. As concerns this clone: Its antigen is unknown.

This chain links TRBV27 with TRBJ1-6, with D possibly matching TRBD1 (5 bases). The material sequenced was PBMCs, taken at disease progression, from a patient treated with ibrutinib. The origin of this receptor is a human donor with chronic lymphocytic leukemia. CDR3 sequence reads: CASSSKLPGPSSYNSPLHF. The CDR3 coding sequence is TGTGCCAGCAGTTCAAAGCTGCCGGGGCCGAGCTCCTATAATTCACCCCTCCACTTT.